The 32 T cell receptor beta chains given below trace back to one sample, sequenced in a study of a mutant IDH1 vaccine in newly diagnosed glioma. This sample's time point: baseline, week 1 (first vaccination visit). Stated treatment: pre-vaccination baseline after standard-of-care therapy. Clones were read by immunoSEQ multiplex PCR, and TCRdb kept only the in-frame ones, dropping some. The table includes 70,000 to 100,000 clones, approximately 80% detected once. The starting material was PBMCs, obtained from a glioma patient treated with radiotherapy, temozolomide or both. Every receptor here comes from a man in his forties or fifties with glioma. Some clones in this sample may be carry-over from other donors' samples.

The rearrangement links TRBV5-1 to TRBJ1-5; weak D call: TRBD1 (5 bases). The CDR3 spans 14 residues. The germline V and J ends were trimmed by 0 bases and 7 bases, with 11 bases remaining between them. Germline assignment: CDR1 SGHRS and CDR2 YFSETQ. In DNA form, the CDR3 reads TGCGCCAGCAGCTTGGCTGGGGAGGGGCAGCCCCAGCATTTT. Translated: CASSLAGEGQPQHF. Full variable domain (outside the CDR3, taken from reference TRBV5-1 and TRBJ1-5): KAGVTQTPRYLIKTRGQQVTLSCSPISGHRSVSWYQQTPGQGLQFLFEYFSETQRNKGNFPGRFSGRQFSNSRSEMNVSTLELGDSALYLCASSLAGEGQPQHFGDGTRLSIL.

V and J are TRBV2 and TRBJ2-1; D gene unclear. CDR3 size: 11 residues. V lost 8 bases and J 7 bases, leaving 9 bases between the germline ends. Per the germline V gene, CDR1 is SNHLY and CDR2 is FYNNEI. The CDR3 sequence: CASYVRNEQFF. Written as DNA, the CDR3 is TGTGCCAGCTATGTTCGAAATGAGCAGTTCTTC. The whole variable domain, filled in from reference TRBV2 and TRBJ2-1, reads EPEVTQTPSHQVTQMGQEVILRCVPISNHLYFYWYRQILGQKVEFLVSFYNNEISEKSEIFDDQFSVERPDGSNFTLKIRSTKLEDSAMYFCASYVRNEQFFGPGTRLTVL.

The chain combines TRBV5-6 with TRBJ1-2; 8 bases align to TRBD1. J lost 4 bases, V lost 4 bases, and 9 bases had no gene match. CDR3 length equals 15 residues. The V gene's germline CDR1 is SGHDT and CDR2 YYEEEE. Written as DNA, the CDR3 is TGTGCCAGCAGCGCCGCGGACAGGGAACTCTATGGCTACACCTTC. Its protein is CASSAADRELYGYTF. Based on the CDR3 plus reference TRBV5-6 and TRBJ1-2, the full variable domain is DAGVTQSPTHLIKTRGQQVTLRCSPKSGHDTVSWYQQALGQGPQFIFQYYEEEERQRGNFPDRFSGHQFPNYSSELNVNALLLGDSALYLCASSAADRELYGYTFGSGTRLTVV.

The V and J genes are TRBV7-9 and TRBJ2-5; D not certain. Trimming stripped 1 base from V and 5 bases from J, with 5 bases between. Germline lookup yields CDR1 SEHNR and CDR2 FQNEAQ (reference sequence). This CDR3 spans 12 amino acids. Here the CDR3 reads CASSLVAETQYF. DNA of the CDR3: TGTGCCAGCAGCTTAGTGGCGGAGACCCAGTACTTC.

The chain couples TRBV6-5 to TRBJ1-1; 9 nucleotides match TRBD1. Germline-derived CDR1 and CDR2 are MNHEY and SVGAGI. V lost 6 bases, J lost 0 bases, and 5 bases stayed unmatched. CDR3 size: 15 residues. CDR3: CASSPGTGMNTEAFF. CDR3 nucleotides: TGTGCCAGCAGCCCCGGGACAGGGATGAACACTGAAGCTTTCTTT.

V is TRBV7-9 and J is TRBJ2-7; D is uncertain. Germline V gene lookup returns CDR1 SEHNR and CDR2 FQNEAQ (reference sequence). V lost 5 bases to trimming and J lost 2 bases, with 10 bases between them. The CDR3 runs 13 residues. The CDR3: CASSVEAPYEQYF. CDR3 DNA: TGTGCCAGCAGCGTCGAGGCCCCCTACGAGCAGTACTTC.

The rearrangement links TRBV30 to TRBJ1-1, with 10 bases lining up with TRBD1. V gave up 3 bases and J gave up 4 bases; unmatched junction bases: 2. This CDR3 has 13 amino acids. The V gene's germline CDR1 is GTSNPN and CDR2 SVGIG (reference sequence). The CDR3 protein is CAWSGQGGTEAFF. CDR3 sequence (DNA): TGTGCCTGGAGCGGACAGGGGGGCACTGAAGCTTTCTTT. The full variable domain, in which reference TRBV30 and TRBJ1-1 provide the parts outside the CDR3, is SQTIHQWPATLVQPVGSPLSLECTVEGTSNPNLYWYRQAAGRGLQLLFYSVGIGQISSEVPQNLSASRPQDRQFILSSKKLLLSDSGFYLCAWSGQGGTEAFFGQGTRLTVV.

This CDR3 reads CASSLALDYGYTF. The CDR3 DNA is TGCGCCAGCAGCTTGGCCCTCGACTATGGCTACACCTTC. This sequence joins TRBV5-1 and TRBJ1-2; D is undetermined. CDR1 and CDR2 from the germline V gene are SGHRS and YFSETQ. There are 13 residues in the CDR3. V lost 0 bases and J 3 bases, leaving 6 bases between the germline ends.

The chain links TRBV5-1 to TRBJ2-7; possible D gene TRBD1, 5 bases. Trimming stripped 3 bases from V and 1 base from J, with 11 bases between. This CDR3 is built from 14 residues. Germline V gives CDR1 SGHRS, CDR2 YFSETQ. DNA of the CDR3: TGCGCCAGCAGCTGGGGCCCAGGGTCCTACGAGCAGTACTTC. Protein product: CASSWGPGSYEQYF.

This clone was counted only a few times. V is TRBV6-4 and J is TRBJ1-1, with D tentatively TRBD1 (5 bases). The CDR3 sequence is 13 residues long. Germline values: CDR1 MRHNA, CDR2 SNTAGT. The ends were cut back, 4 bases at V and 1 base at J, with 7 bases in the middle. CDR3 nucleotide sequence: TGTGCCAGCAGTGTACAGGCGAACACTGAAGCTTTCTTT. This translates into CASSVQANTEAFF.

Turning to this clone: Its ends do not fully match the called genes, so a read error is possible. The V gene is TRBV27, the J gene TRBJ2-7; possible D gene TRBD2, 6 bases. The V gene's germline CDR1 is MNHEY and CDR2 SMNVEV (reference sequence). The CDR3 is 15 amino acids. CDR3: CASSPTGRRPYERYF. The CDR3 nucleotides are TGTGCCAGCAGTCCTACCGGGAGAAGACCTTACGAGCGGTACTTC.

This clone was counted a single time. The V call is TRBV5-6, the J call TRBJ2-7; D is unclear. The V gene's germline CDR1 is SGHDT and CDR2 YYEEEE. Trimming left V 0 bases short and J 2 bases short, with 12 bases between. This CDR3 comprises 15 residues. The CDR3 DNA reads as TGTGCCAGCAGCTTGGAAGGCAGACCCACCTACGAGCAGTACTTC. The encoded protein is CASSLEGRPTYEQYF. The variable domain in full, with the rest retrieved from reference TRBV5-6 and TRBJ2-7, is DAGVTQSPTHLIKTRGQQVTLRCSPKSGHDTVSWYQQALGQGPQFIFQYYEEEERQRGNFPDRFSGHQFPNYSSELNVNALLLGDSALYLCASSLEGRPTYEQYFGPGTRLTVT.

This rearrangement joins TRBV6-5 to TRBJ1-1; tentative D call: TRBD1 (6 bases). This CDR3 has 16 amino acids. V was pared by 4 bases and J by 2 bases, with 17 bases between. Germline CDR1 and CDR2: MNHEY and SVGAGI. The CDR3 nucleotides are TGTGCCAGCAGTTCCCAGCCGGGGGGGGGCAACACTGAAGCTTTCTTT. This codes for CASSSQPGGGNTEAFF.

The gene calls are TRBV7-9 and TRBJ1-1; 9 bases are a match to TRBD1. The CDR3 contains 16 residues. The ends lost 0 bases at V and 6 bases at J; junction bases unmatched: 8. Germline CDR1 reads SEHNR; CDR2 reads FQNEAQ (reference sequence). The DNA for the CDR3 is TGTGCCAGCAGCTTAGCTAGGTGGGACAGGGACGCTGAAGCTTTCTTT. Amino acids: CASSLARWDRDAEAFF. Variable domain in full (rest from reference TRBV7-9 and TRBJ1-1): DTGVSQNPRHKITKRGQNVTFRCDPISEHNRLYWYRQTLGQGPEFLTYFQNEAQLEKSRLLSDRFSAERPKGSFSTLEIQRTEQGDSAMYLCASSLARWDRDAEAFFGQGTRLTVV.

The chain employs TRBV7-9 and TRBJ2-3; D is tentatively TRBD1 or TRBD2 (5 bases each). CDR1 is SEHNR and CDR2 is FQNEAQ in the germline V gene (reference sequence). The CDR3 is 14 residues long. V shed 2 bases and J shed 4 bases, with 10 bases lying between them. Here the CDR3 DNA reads TGTGCCAGCAGCTTATTTGAGGGACCAGATACGCAGTATTTT. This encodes CASSLFEGPDTQYF.

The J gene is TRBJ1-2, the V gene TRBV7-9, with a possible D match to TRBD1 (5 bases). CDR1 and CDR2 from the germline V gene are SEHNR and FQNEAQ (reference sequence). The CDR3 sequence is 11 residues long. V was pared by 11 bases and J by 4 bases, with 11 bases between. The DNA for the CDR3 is TGTGCCGCAAGGAGGGGCTATGGCTACACCTTC. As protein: CAARRGYGYTF.

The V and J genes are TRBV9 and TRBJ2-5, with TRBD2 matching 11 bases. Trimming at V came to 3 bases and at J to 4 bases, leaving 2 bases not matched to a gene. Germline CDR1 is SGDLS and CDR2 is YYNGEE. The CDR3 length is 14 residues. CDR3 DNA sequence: TGTGCCAGCAGCGCCCTAGCGGGGGGAGAGACCCAGTACTTC. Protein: CASSALAGGETQYF.

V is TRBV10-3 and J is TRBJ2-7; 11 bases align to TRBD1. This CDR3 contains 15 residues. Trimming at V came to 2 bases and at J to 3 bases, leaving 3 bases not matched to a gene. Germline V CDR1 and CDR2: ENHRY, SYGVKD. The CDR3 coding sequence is TGTGCCATCAGTGAGACAGGGACAGGGGGCTACGAGCAGTACTTC. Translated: CAISETGTGGYEQYF.

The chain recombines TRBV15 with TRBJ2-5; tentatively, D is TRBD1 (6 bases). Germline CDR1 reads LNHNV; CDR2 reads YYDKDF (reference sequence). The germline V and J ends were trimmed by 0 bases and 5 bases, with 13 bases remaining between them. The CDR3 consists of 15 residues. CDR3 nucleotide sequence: TGTGCCACCAGCAGAGATCCCACAGGGCGGGAGACCCAGTACTTC. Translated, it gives CATSRDPTGRETQYF.

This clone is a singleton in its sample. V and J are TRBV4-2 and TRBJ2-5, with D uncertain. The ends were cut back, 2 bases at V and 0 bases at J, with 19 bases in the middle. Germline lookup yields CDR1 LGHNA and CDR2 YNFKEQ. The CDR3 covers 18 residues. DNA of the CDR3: TGTGCCAGCAGCCAAACCTACTCCCAGTCGGCGTACCAAGAGACCCAGTACTTC. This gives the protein CASSQTYSQSAYQETQYF.

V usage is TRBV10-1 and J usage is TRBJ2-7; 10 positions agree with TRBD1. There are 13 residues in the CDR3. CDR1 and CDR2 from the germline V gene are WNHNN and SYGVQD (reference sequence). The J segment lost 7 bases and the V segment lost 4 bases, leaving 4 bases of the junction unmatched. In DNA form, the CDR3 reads TGCGCCAGCAGTGGACAGGGGGCCGGGGAGCAGTACTTC. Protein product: CASSGQGAGEQYF.

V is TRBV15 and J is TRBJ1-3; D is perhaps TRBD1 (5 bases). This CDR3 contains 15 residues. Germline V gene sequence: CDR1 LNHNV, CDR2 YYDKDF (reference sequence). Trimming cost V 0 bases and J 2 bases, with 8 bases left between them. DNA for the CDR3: TGTGCCACCAGCAGAGATCGGGGCCCTGGAAACACCATATATTTT. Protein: CATSRDRGPGNTIYF.

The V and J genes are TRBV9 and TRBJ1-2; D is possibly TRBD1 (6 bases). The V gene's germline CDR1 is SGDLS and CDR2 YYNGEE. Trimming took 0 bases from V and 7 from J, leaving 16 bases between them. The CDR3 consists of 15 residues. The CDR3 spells CASSVDQGRRGGYTF. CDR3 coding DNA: TGTGCCAGCAGCGTAGATCAGGGGCGCCGGGGTGGCTACACCTTC.

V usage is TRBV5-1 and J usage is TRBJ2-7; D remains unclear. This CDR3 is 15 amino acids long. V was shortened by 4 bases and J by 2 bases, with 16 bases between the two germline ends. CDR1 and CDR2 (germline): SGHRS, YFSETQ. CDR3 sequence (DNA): TGCGCCAGCAGCCCCGCGGCCCAGATAACCTACGAGCAGTACTTC. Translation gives CASSPAAQITYEQYF.

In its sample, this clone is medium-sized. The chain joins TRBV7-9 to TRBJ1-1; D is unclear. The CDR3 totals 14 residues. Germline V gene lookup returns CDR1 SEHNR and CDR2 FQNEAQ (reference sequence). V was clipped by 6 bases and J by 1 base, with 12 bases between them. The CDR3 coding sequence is TGTGCCAGCAGTCGAAATCTACAGAACACTGAAGCTTTCTTT. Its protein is CASSRNLQNTEAFF.

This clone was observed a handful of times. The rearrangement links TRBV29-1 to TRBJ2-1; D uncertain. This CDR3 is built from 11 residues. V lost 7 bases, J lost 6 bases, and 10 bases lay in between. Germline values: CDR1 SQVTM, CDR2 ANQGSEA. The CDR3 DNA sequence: TGCAGCGCACGAAGTCCCAATGAGCAGTTCTTC. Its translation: CSARSPNEQFF.

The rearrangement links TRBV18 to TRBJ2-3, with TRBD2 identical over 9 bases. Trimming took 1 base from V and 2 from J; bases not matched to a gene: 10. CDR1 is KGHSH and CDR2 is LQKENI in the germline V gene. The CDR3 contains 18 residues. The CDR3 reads CASSPRPRQGLATDTQYF. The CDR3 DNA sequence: TGTGCCAGCTCACCACGCCCGAGGCAGGGACTAGCCACAGATACGCAGTATTTT.

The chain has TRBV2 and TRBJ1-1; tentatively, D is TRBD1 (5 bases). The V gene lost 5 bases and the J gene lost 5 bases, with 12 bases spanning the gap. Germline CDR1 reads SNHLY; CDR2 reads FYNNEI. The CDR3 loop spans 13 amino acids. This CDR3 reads CASSRDSGTEAFF. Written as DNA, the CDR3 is TGTGCCAGCAGTCGCGACAGTGGAACTGAAGCTTTCTTT. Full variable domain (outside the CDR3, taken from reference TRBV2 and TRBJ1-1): EPEVTQTPSHQVTQMGQEVILRCVPISNHLYFYWYRQILGQKVEFLVSFYNNEISEKSEIFDDQFSVERPDGSNFTLKIRSTKLEDSAMYFCASSRDSGTEAFFGQGTRLTVV.

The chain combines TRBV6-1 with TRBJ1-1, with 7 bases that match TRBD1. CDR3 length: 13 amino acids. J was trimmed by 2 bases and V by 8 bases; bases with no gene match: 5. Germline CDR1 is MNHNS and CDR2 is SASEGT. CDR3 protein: CASDGQANTEAFF. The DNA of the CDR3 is TGTGCCAGCGATGGACAGGCCAACACTGAAGCTTTCTTT.

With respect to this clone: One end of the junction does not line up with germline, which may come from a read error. CDR3 in amino acids: CASSLPRDRETFGDSYEQYF. CDR3 nucleotides: TGTGCTAGCAGCCTCCCCCGGGACAGGGAGACTTTCGGGGACTCCTACGAGCAGTACTTC. This chain uses TRBV7-7 with TRBJ2-7; 9 bases fit TRBD1. CDR3 length: 20 residues. Germline CDR1 SSHAT, CDR2 FNYEAQ (reference sequence).

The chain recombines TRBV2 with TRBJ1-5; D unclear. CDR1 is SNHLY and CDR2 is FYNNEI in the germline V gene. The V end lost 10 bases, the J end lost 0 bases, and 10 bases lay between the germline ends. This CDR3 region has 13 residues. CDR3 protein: CATSRGSNQPQHF. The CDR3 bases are TGTGCCACGAGTCGTGGTAGCAATCAGCCCCAGCATTTT.

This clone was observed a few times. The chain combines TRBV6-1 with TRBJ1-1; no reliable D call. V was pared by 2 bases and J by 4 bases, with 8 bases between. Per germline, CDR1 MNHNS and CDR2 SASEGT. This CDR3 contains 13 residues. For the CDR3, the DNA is TGTGCCAGCAGTGAACTGGGCGGCACTGAAGCTTTCTTT. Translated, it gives CASSELGGTEAFF.